This is a list of T cell receptor beta chains from one sample in a study. MiXCR, applied by TCRdb to the RT-PCR reads, yields one record per CDR3 protein. The sample holds around 700,000 distinct CDR3 sequences, 11% to 15% seen once. Sequencing input: memory CD4+ T cells from blood. These receptors came from a female donor in good health, serving as a healthy control. Each CDR3 is given without its conserved first and last residue. Fields, in order: V gene, CDR3 protein.

V gene: TRBV30
CDR3 protein: AWSVEGRTDTQY

V gene: TRBV6-5
CDR3 protein: ASSEGASGRNNEQF

V gene: TRBV7-9
CDR3 protein: ASSEDGYEQY

V gene: TRBV7-2
CDR3 protein: ASSSRSSTDTQY

V gene: TRBV12-3/TRBV12-4
CDR3 protein: ASTSTGDYGYT

V gene: TRBV10-2
CDR3 protein: ASIDTSGANVLT

V gene: TRBV5-1
CDR3 protein: ASSRVGDTYEQY

V gene: TRBV7-9
CDR3 protein: ASSQFGQDVREQY

V gene: TRBV29-1
CDR3 protein: SVLRPYQETQY

V gene: TRBV7-3
CDR3 protein: ASSYSPGQGNEQF

V gene: TRBV9
CDR3 protein: ASSGGRGEKLF

V gene: TRBV29-1
CDR3 protein: SVEDQGRETQY

V gene: TRBV7-8
CDR3 protein: ASSLGGGLEEQY

V gene: TRBV5-5
CDR3 protein: ASSLGGVSTDTQY

V gene: TRBV6-1
CDR3 protein: ASRIDWSYNEQF

V gene: TRBV4-2
CDR3 protein: ASSQGLLASHTGELF

V gene: TRBV6-5
CDR3 protein: ASSPPMGTYEQY

V gene: TRBV12-3/TRBV12-4
CDR3 protein: AISVGLAATDTQY

V gene: TRBV6-1
CDR3 protein: ASIRRDSHTEAF

V gene: TRBV10-3
CDR3 protein: ATGGLAGLLDTQY

V gene: TRBV4-2
CDR3 protein: ASSPGLSYSTDTQY

V gene: TRBV27
CDR3 protein: ASSFPAGSLPPEQY

V gene: TRBV11-1
CDR3 protein: ASSLAGLARDEQF

V gene: TRBV20-1
CDR3 protein: SVIPGQGAGYGYT

V gene: TRBV4-3
CDR3 protein: ASSQEPTQADTQY

V gene: TRBV12-3/TRBV12-4
CDR3 protein: ASSRQGSNYGYT

V gene: TRBV29-1
CDR3 protein: SVGHRVSTDTQY

V gene: TRBV25-1
CDR3 protein: ASSPPSTNEKLF